This TCR beta chain was identified during a study of T cells in Graves' hyperthyroidism and ophthalmopathy. Turning to the study itself: At the time of initial diagnosis and before any treatment, peripheral blood was collected. Findings and limits, study-wide: Separating ophthalmopathy from stable hyperthyroidism was achieved by a 13 V-J model.

The hyperthyroidism was newly diagnosed and had lasted under 2 months; the patients were aged 18 to 65. Template material for amplifying TCR beta CDR3 regions consisted of RNA transcripts. Carried out on the TCR CDR3, a first-round RT-PCR used the HTBI primer set. TCRdb recomputed calls from the multiplex PCR reads with MiXCR, one row per CDR3 protein. This sample has approximately 870,000 distinct CDR3 sequences, with 35% to 45% found just once. Trimming took 1 base from V and 2 from J, leaving 12 bases between them. The germline V gene has CDR1 SGHTA and CDR2 FQGNSA. This CDR3 is 15 amino acids long. In its sample, this clonotype was seen many times. The antigen remains unidentified.

The sequenced sample was blood. The V gene is TRBV7-2, the J gene TRBJ2-7; a possible D gene is TRBD2 (6 bases). The sequence came from a man aged 18 to 29 with Graves' hyperthyroidism. As DNA, the CDR3 is TGTGCCAGCAGCTTAGAGAGGGACTCGGCCTACGAGCAGTACTTC. Translating gives CASSLERDSAYEQYF.